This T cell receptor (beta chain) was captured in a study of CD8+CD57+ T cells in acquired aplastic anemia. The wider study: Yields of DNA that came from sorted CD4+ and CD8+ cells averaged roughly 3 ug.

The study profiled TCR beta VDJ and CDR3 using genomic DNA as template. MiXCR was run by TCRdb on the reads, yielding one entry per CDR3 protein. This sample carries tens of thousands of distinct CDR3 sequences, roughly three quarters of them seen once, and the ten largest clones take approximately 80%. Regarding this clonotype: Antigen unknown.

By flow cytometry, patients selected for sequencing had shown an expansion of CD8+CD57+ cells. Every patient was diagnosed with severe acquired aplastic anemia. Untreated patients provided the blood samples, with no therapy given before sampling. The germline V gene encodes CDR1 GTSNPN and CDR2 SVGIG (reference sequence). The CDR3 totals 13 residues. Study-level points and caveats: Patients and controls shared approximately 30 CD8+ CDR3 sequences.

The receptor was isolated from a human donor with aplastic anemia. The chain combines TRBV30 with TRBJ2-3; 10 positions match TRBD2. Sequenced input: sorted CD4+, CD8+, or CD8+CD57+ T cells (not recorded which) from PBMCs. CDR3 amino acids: CARTSGSTDTQYF. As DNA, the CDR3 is TGTGCTCGGACTAGCGGATCCACAGATACGCAGTATTTT.